These 2 T cell receptor beta chains were all obtained from the same sample, sequenced in a study of T cell repertoires in cytomegalovirus infection. Their target antigens are unknown. One entry per CDR3 protein, called by TCRdb with MiXCR from the reads. The sample shows around 500,000 distinct CDR3 sequences, approximately 46% of them seen only once. The sample consisted of cultured PBMCs, taken from culture after CMV antigen stimulation. The receptors shown here come from a human donor in good health (CMV status not recorded). Some clones in this sample may be carry-over from other donors' samples.

The V call is TRBV7-2, the J call TRBJ2-7, with 9 bases fitting TRBD1. Germline trimming cut 7 bases from V and 2 bases from J; bases unmatched to any gene: 9. There are 15 residues in the CDR3. From germline, CDR1 is SGHTA and CDR2 FQGNSA. The CDR3 loop reads CASNLVGQGPYEQYF. The CDR3 DNA reads as TGTGCCAGCAACCTGGTGGGACAGGGCCCCTACGAGCAGTACTTC.

This clonotype occurred once. The V and J genes are TRBV7-4 and TRBJ2-7; 7 nucleotides align to TRBD1. From germline, CDR1 is SGHVT and CDR2 SQSDAQ. There are 15 residues in the CDR3. Losses at the gene ends were 4 bases for V and 0 bases for J; bases not matched to a gene: 6. The CDR3 sequence: CASSSSDRYSYEQYF. For the CDR3, the DNA is TGTGCCAGCAGCTCCTCGGACAGGTACTCCTACGAGCAGTACTTC.